These T cell receptor beta chains were read from a single sample in a study of blood T cell repertoires in COVID-19. Libraries were prepared by immunoSEQ multiplex PCR; TCRdb keeps only in-frame clonotypes and omits some of them. The sample has 50,000 to 60,000 clones; approximately 82% are singletons. Sequencing used peripheral blood. These receptors originate from a human donor in a cohort sampled during active or convalescent COVID-19. Both conserved end residues are part of each CDR3. The order of the fields is CDR3 DNA, CDR3 protein, D gene, V gene, clone size, J gene. A D gene is named only where the DNA matches it firmly. Clone size, where shown, is once, few, many, or a class for clones that have expanded.

TGTGCCAGCAGCTTAGTTTCTAGCGGGGGGGCTGTCCAAGAGACCCAGTACTTC | CASSLVSSGGAVQETQYF | TRBD2 | TRBV7-8 | once | TRBJ2-5
TGTGCCAGCAGCTCGATTCTCCTAGCCGGGGAGCTGTTTTTT | CASSSILLAGELFF | . | TRBV5-4 | . | TRBJ2-2
TGCGCCAGCAGCCAAGGACTACTAGCGGGGGGGATCAATGAGCAGTTCTTC | CASSQGLLAGGINEQFF | TRBD2 | TRBV4-1 | . | TRBJ2-1
TGTGCCAGCAGACAAGGACAGTACAATGAGCAGTTCTTC | CASRQGQYNEQFF | . | TRBV2 | . | TRBJ2-1
TGTGCCAGCAGCCAAAAAGGACAGGGCTCAGATACGCAGTATTTT | CASSQKGQGSDTQYF | TRBD1 | TRBV14 | . | TRBJ2-3
TGTGCCTGGAGTGTAGGGGTGGCCCATAACTATGGCTACACCTTC | CAWSVGVAHNYGYTF | . | TRBV30 | . | TRBJ1-2
TGTGCCAGCAGTTACTCGGAGAGAACTGAAGCTTTCTTT | CASSYSERTEAFF | . | TRBV6-2/TRBV6-3 | . | TRBJ1-1
TGCGCCAGCAGCCAAAATACAGGGGCGGGAGAGACCCAGTACTTC | CASSQNTGAGETQYF | TRBD1 | TRBV4-1 | . | TRBJ2-5
TGTGCCAGCAGTTCGGAGGGGTTGGTAAACACTGAAGCTTTCTTT | CASSSEGLVNTEAFF | . | TRBV27 | . | TRBJ1-1
TGTGCCAGCAGCTTAGACGGGGATCGGTTCTCTGGGGCCAACGTCCTGACTTTC | CASSLDGDRFSGANVLTF | . | TRBV7-2 | . | TRBJ2-6
TGTGCCAGCAGCTTAAGGGGAACAGGGGATAGCTCTGGGGCCAACGTCCTGACTTTC | CASSLRGTGDSSGANVLTF | TRBD1 | TRBV7-9 | . | TRBJ2-6
TGTGCCAGCTTCGAACAGGGGAGCAATCAGCCCCAGCATTTT | CASFEQGSNQPQHF | TRBD1 | TRBV5-5 | . | TRBJ1-5
TGTGCTAGTAGTAACAGGAGCGTTCTTGGAAACACCATATATTTT | CASSNRSVLGNTIYF | . | TRBV12-5 | . | TRBJ1-3
TGTGCCAGCAGCTCAACGAACAGCTTCACCGGGGAGCTGTTTTTT | CASSSTNSFTGELFF | . | TRBV7-3 | . | TRBJ2-2
TGTGCCAGCAGTGAAGCGAGGGTCTCATGGGCTTTCTTT | CASSEARVSWAFF | . | TRBV2 | . | TRBJ1-1
TGTGCCAGCGACACAGGGGGCTCGAAGACCCAGTACTTC | CASDTGGSKTQYF | TRBD1 | TRBV25-1 | . | TRBJ2-5
TGTGCCAGCAGTCACAGAGCCTACGGGATCGAGCAGTACTTC | CASSHRAYGIEQYF | . | TRBV6-5 | . | TRBJ2-7
TGTGCCAGCAGCAGACAGGGGGCGGCTCAGCCCCAGCATTTT | CASSRQGAAQPQHF | TRBD1 | TRBV2 | . | TRBJ1-5
TGTGCCAGCAGCCAAACCGGACAGGGTAGTTCACCCCTCCACTTT | CASSQTGQGSSPLHF | TRBD1 | TRBV3-1/TRBV3-2 | . | TRBJ1-6
TGTGCCATCAGTGACCGGGACAGGGGGCGAAATGAAAAACTGTTTTTT | CAISDRDRGRNEKLFF | TRBD1 | TRBV10-3 | . | TRBJ1-4
TGTGCCAGCCGGGGTAGGGACACTGAAGCTTTCTTT | CASRGRDTEAFF | . | TRBV7-9 | . | TRBJ1-1
TGTGCCACCCTCTCGAGAGATACGCAGTATTTT | CATLSRDTQYF | . | TRBV15 | once | TRBJ2-3
TGTGCCAGCAGTCGAATAGCGGGGGGTCCTTACAATGAGCAGTTCTTC | CASSRIAGGPYNEQFF | TRBD2 | TRBV6-6 | . | TRBJ2-1